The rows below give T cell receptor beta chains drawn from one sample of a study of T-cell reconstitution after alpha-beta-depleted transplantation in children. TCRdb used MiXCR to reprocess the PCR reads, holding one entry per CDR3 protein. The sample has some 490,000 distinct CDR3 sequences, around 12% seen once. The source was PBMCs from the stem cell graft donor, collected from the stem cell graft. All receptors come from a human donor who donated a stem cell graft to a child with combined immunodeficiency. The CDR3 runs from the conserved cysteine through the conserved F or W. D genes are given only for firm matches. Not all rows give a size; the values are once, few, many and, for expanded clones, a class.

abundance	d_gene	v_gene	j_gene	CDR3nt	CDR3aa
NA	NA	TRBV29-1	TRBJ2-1	TGCAGCGTTGAACTTCCAGACAATGAGCAGTTCTTC	CSVELPDNEQFF
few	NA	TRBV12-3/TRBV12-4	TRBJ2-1	TGTGCCAGCAGTCCTAGCGTTGGAAGGTACAATGAGCAGTTCTTC	CASSPSVGRYNEQFF
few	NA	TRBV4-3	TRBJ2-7	TGCGCCAGCAGCCAAGATCCCGGCCAAGGGTACGAGCAGTACTTC	CASSQDPGQGYEQYF
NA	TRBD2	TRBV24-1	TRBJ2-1	TGTGCCACCAGTGACACCAGGACTAGCGGGGACATAAAGGAGCAGTTCTTC	CATSDTRTSGDIKEQFF
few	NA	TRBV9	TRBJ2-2	TGTGCCAGCAGCGTTCCGGGCTCCGAGCGGAACACCGGGGAGCTGTTTTTT	CASSVPGSERNTGELFF
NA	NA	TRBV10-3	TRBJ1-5	TGTGCCATCAGTGGAGGGAACCAGCCCCAGCATTTT	CAISGGNQPQHF
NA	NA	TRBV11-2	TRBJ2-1	TGTGCCAGCAGCCAATCCGGTACCTACAATGAGCAGTTCTTC	CASSQSGTYNEQFF
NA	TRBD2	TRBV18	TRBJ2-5	TGTGCCAGCTCACCCGTGAGCGGGGTCCAAGAGACCCAGTACTTC	CASSPVSGVQETQYF
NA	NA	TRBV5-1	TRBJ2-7	TGCGCCAGCAGCCAACTACAGAGCTCCTACGAGCAGTACTTC	CASSQLQSSYEQYF
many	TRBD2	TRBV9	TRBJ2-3	TGTGCCAGCAGCTTGCGGGACTATCCTAGCACAGATACGCAGTATTTT	CASSLRDYPSTDTQYF
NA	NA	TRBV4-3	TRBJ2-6	TGCGCCAGCAGCCAAGAATACACCTCTGGGGCCAACGTCCTGACTTTC	CASSQEYTSGANVLTF
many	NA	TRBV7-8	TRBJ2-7	TGTGCCAGCAGCTTAATTTCAGGGAGCTCCTACGAGCAGTACTTC	CASSLISGSSYEQYF
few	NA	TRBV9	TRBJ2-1	TGTGCCAGCAGCGTAGCTACTAGCCATGAGCAGTTCTTC	CASSVATSHEQFF
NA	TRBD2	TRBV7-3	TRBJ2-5	TGTGCCAGCAGCCAGAGCGGGGGGATACAAGAGACCCAGTACTTC	CASSQSGGIQETQYF
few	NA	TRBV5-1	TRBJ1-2	TGCGCCAACCCCGGTAGGGACGATTGTGGCTACACCTTC	CANPGRDDCGYTF
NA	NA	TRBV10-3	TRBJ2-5	TGTGCCATCAGCCAAATTAAGGGGACCTCCCAAGAGACCCAGTACTTC	CAISQIKGTSQETQYF
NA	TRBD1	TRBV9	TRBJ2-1	TGTGCCAGCAGCGTACGGACAGGCTACTCCTACAATGAGCAGTTCTTC	CASSVRTGYSYNEQFF
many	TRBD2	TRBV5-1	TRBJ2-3	TGCGCCAGCAGCCCCCAGACTAGCGGGAGATCAGATACGCAGTATTTT	CASSPQTSGRSDTQYF
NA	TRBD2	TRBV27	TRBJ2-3	TGTGCCAGCAGCGAGGATCTAGCGGGCGCCTGGGATACGCAGTATTTT	CASSEDLAGAWDTQYF
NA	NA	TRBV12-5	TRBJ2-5	TGTGCTAGTGGTTTGGCAGAGCTGGAGACCCAGTACTTC	CASGLAELETQYF
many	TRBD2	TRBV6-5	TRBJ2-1	TGTGCCAGCGGCCTCGCCGAGACTAGCGGTGTTTTAGATGAGCAGTTCTTC	CASGLAETSGVLDEQFF
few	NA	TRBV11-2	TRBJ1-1	TGTGCCAGCAGCTTAGAACGCGGATCTGAAGCTTTCTTT	CASSLERGSEAFF
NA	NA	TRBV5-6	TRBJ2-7	TGTGCCAGCAGCTTGGCCCCTCCCCAGACAGGTCCTTACGAGCAGTACTTC	CASSLAPPQTGPYEQYF
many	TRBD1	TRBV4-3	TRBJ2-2	TGCGCCAGCAGCTACGGGACAGGGATCACCGGGGAGCTGTTTTTT	CASSYGTGITGELFF